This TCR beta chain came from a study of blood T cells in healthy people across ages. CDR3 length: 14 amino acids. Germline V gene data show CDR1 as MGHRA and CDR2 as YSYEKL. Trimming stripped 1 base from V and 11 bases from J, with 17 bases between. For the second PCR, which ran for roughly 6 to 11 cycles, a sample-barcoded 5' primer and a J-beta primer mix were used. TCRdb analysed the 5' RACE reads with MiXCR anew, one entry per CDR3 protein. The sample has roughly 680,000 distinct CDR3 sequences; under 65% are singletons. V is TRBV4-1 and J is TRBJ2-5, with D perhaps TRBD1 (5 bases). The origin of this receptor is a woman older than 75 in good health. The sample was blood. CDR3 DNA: TGCGCCAGCAGCCAAGCTGGACAAGTGGATGAGCAGTACTTC. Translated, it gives CASSQAGQVDEQYF.